Shown below are 20 T cell receptor beta chains from a single sample sequenced in a study of cytomegalovirus exposure and HLA in healthy donors (TCRdb year 2017). Library preparation employed the immunoSEQ multiplex PCR assay. In TCRdb, the immuneACCESS table is reduced to in-frame sequences with V and J assigned. These tables do not hold every clone; where another copy was compared, an unresolved V gene accounts for under half, and the others remain unexplained. In all, the sample holds about 72,000 clones, and around 94% of those were seen once. The ten largest make up approximately 2% of the sample. Sequenced material: PBMCs. These receptors all stem from a woman between 18 and 29 years old in good health and CMV-seropositive.

The chain carries TRBV5-6 and TRBJ2-2, with 9 bases matching TRBD2. Germline loops: CDR1 SGHDT, CDR2 YYEEEE. V shed 4 bases, J shed 1 base, and the junction held 8 bases outside the gene matches. This CDR3 is built from 17 residues. The chain's CDR3 is CASSRSLAGKNTGELFF. CDR3 DNA: TGTGCCAGCAGCCGCAGTCTAGCGGGGAAGAACACCGGGGAGCTGTTTTTT.

The V call is TRBV27, the J call TRBJ2-7; 10 bases map to TRBD1. Germline V gene sequence: CDR1 MNHEY, CDR2 SMNVEV (reference sequence). V shed 0 bases, J shed 7 bases, and the junction held 6 bases outside the gene matches. CDR3 size: 15 residues. The CDR3 bases are TGTGCCAGCAGTTTATCGGGACAGGGGACCGGGGAGCAGTACTTC. This encodes CASSLSGQGTGEQYF.

The chain uses TRBV30 and TRBJ2-5; 7 bases are shared with TRBD2. Germline V gene lookup returns CDR1 GTSNPN and CDR2 SVGIG (reference sequence). The CDR3 is made up of 14 amino acids. V trimming: 4 bases; J trimming: 5 bases; junction bases outside the gene matches: 10. The CDR3 coding sequence is TGTGCCTGGAACTTGGGGGGGTTGCGTGAGACCCAGTACTTC. This codes for CAWNLGGLRETQYF. Drawing the rest from reference TRBV30 and TRBJ2-5, the complete variable domain is SQTIHQWPATLVQPVGSPLSLECTVEGTSNPNLYWYRQAAGRGLQLLFYSVGIGQISSEVPQNLSASRPQDRQFILSSKKLLLSDSGFYLCAWNLGGLRETQYFGPGTRLLVL.

This chain uses TRBV5-1 with TRBJ2-5; D is possibly TRBD1 (6 bases). In germline, CDR1 is SGHRS, CDR2 YFSETQ. This CDR3 comprises 15 residues. The V end lost 0 bases, the J end lost 5 bases, and 14 bases lay between the germline ends. The CDR3 sequence is CASSLDPDRGETQYF. The CDR3 DNA sequence: TGCGCCAGCAGCTTGGATCCGGACAGAGGGGAGACCCAGTACTTC.

The rearrangement links TRBV5-1 to TRBJ2-1; 7 nucleotides match TRBD2. CDR3 length: 16 amino acids. Germline V lookup: CDR1 SGHRS, CDR2 YFSETQ. Trimming at V came to 0 bases and at J to 5 bases, leaving 8 bases not matched to a gene. CDR3 bases: TGCGCCAGCAGCTTGGGGATTGGAGCGGGAAACAATGAGCAGTTCTTC. Its protein product is CASSLGIGAGNNEQFF.

The rearrangement uses TRBV6-6 and TRBJ1-4; the match to TRBD1 covers 11 bases. The CDR3 is made up of 15 amino acids. The V segment lost 6 bases and the J segment 7 bases; nucleotides outside the gene matches: 7. Germline V gives CDR1 MNHNY, CDR2 SVGAGI (reference sequence). The CDR3 DNA reads TGTGCCAGCAGGAACTTAGGGACAGGGGGTGAAAAACTGTTTTTT. Its translation is CASRNLGTGGEKLFF.

The chain employs TRBV19 and TRBJ1-2; the match to TRBD1 covers 7 bases. The ends lost 6 bases at V and 6 bases at J; junction bases unmatched: 7. The CDR3 sequence is 13 residues long. Germline V gene lookup returns CDR1 LNHDA and CDR2 SQIVND (reference sequence). As DNA, the CDR3 is TGTGCCAGTAGGAAGCCCACAGGGGATGGCTACACCTTC. This translates into CASRKPTGDGYTF.

The chain links TRBV7-8 to TRBJ2-3; 11 nucleotides agree with TRBD2. Germline V gives CDR1 SGHVS, CDR2 FQNEAQ. The length of the CDR3 is 17 residues. Trimming at V came to 1 base and at J to 3 bases, leaving 6 bases not matched to a gene. The CDR3 sequence: CASSLGSSGGHTDTQYF. The CDR3 nucleotides are TGTGCCAGCAGCTTAGGGTCTAGCGGGGGGCATACAGATACGCAGTATTTT.

This chain connects TRBV27 to TRBJ2-1; 11 bases are a match to TRBD2. CDR3 size: 17 residues. Per the germline V gene, CDR1 is MNHEY and CDR2 is SMNVEV (reference sequence). Losses at the gene ends were 5 bases for V and 3 bases for J; bases not matched to a gene: 9. This chain's CDR3 is CASSPRLAGPVYNEQFF. The CDR3 bases are TGTGCCAGCAGTCCACGACTAGCGGGACCCGTCTACAATGAGCAGTTCTTC.

The gene calls are TRBV30 and TRBJ2-4; tentative D call: TRBD2 (6 bases). V was clipped by 3 bases and J by 8 bases, with 17 bases between them. The CDR3 runs 14 residues. CDR1 and CDR2 from the germline V gene are GTSNPN and SVGIG (reference sequence). CDR3 bases: TGTGCCTGGAGCCTAAGGAGGGGTAGGGACATTCAGTACTTC. Translation gives CAWSLRRGRDIQYF.

This clone was detected only once. The V call is TRBV11-2, the J call TRBJ1-4, with 9 bases matching TRBD1. J was trimmed by 5 bases and V by 4 bases; bases with no gene match: 5. Germline lookup yields CDR1 SGHAT and CDR2 FQNNGV. This CDR3 has 15 amino acids. The CDR3 nucleotides are TGTGCCAGCAGCTCGGGGACAGGGAGGAATGAAAAACTGTTTTTT. Protein product: CASSSGTGRNEKLFF.

The CDR3 reads CASSPPGYGYTF. CDR3 coding DNA: TGTGCCAGCTCACCCCCCGGGTACGGCTACACCTTC. This chain links TRBV18 with TRBJ1-2; D gene ambiguous. V shed 3 bases and J shed 8 bases, with 10 bases lying between them. The germline V gene has CDR1 KGHSH and CDR2 LQKENI. CDR3 length: 12 amino acids.

J is TRBJ1-5 and V is TRBV5-6, with D unresolved. The CDR3 is 14 residues long. The V and J ends lost 4 bases and 0 bases respectively, with 8 bases between them. CDR1 and CDR2 (germline): SGHDT, YYEEEE. CDR3 protein: CASSPSSSNQPQHF. The CDR3 nucleotides read TGTGCCAGCAGCCCTTCTAGTAGCAATCAGCCCCAGCATTTT.

J is TRBJ1-2 and V is TRBV6-5, with TRBD1 matching 11 bases. J lost 7 bases, V lost 5 bases, and 6 bases had no gene match. The CDR3 is 14 amino acids. Germline V gene lookup returns CDR1 MNHEY and CDR2 SVGAGI. CDR3 amino acids: CASSTGTGGSGYTF. Written as DNA, the CDR3 is TGTGCCAGCAGTACCGGGACAGGGGGAAGTGGCTACACCTTC.

The CDR3 region is CASSVIRGTDTQYF. CDR3 bases: TGTGCCAGCAGTGTTATCAGGGGGACAGATACGCAGTATTTT. The gene calls are TRBV2 and TRBJ2-3, with 7 nucleotides matching TRBD1. J lost 3 bases, V lost 4 bases, and 4 bases had no gene match. The CDR3 is 14 amino acids. Germline CDR1 is SNHLY and CDR2 is FYNNEI.

The chain combines TRBV10-3 with TRBJ2-3; 7 positions agree with TRBD2. CDR1 is ENHRY, CDR2 SYGVKD, per germline. This CDR3 is built from 15 residues. The V segment lost 4 bases and the J segment 4 bases; nucleotides outside the gene matches: 8. The CDR3 nucleotides are TGTGCCATCAGTGGTACCGGGGGGTTGGCAGATACGCAGTATTTT. This encodes CAISGTGGLADTQYF.

The genes are TRBV19 and TRBJ1-1; tentatively, D is TRBD1 (6 bases). Germline loops: CDR1 LNHDA, CDR2 SQIVND (reference sequence). V was pared by 3 bases and J by 4 bases, with 9 bases between. The CDR3 loop spans 13 amino acids. In DNA, the CDR3 is TGTGCCAGTAGTATGTCAGGGGTCACTGAAGCTTTCTTT. Amino acid sequence: CASSMSGVTEAFF.

The chain is built from TRBV28 and TRBJ1-5; D is possibly TRBD1 (5 bases). Germline CDR1 reads MDHEN; CDR2 reads SYDVKM. CDR3 length equals 14 residues. The V and J ends lost 7 bases and 8 bases respectively, with 18 bases between them. The CDR3 sequence: CASIPDGGEEPQHF. CDR3 DNA: TGTGCCAGCATCCCCGACGGGGGGGAGGAGCCCCAGCATTTT.

The rearrangement links TRBV18 to TRBJ1-1; no definite D call. Trimming took off 2 bases at V and 0 bases at J, with 10 bases between the two ends. The CDR3 extends over 15 amino acids. Per germline, CDR1 KGHSH and CDR2 LQKENI. CDR3 DNA sequence: TGTGCCAGCTCACCATTAAGAGAAATGAACACTGAAGCTTTCTTT. Protein product: CASSPLREMNTEAFF.

V is TRBV7-9 and J is TRBJ1-2; possibly TRBD1 for D (5 bases). Germline CDR1 and CDR2: SEHNR and FQNEAQ (reference sequence). V was trimmed by 6 bases and J by 6 bases, leaving 11 bases between them. CDR3 length: 12 residues. The CDR3 DNA is TGTGCCAGCAGTAAGCAGGGTGATGGCTACACCTTC. It yields the protein CASSKQGDGYTF.